Sequencing of this TCR beta chain was carried out in a study of tumor-infiltrating lymphocytes in localized non-small cell lung cancer. Study at large: The cohort mixed smokers and never-smokers, several histologies, and some post-neoadjuvant-chemotherapy samples. Each patient gave resected tumor and non-adjacent uninvolved lung tissue. The study's findings and limits: Immunotypes IM1 and IM2 had similar TCR-derived T-cell fractions. TCRbeta sequencing showed higher T cell infiltration in tumors than uninvolved lung.

This clone has just one count. The antigen is not known. CDR3 length: 14 residues. Germline V gene lookup returns CDR1 GTSNPN and CDR2 SVGIG (reference sequence). V gave up 2 bases and J gave up 9 bases; unmatched junction bases: 9. The data were produced by immunoSEQ multiplex PCR, yet TCRdb's version contains in-frame clones alone and is incomplete. The table shows about 14,000 clones, with roughly 76% occurring only once. Sequenced material: lung tumor tissue. This clonotype was sampled from a human donor with non-small cell lung cancer. The chain uses TRBV30 and TRBJ2-1, with 8 bases lining up with TRBD2. The CDR3 protein is CAWSRTGGPGEQFF. CDR3 sequence (DNA): TGTGCCTGGAGTAGGACGGGAGGGCCTGGTGAGCAGTTCTTC.